Included here is one T cell receptor (beta chain) sequence, with context. The record originates from a study of blood T cell repertoires in COVID-19. CDR1 and CDR2 from the germline V gene are MNHEY and SVGAGI. Trimming shortened V by 3 bases and J by 8 bases, and 16 bases separated the two germline ends. This CDR3 spans 14 amino acids. Profiling relied on immunoSEQ multiplex PCR, and the TCRdb table lists in-frame clones only, not all of them. The sample includes approximately 230,000 clones, 65% to 85% of them seen just once. The rearrangement uses TRBV6-5 and TRBJ1-2; possibly TRBD1 for D (5 bases). The sequencing sample was made of peripheral blood. This receptor was taken from a middle-aged woman with active or convalescent COVID-19. The CDR3 DNA follows: TGTGCCAGCAGTTATTCCGACAGAAGATACGGCTACACCTTC. Protein product: CASSYSDRRYGYTF.